This T cell receptor (beta chain) emerged from a study of blood T cell repertoires in COVID-19. The protocol was immunoSEQ multiplex PCR, while the TCRdb copy is restricted to in-frame clones and leaves out a portion. The repertoire holds around 60,000 clones, with roughly 90% as singletons. Unmatched junction bases numbered 6, after V lost 4 bases and J lost 0 bases. The germline gives CDR1 SGHRS, CDR2 YFSETQ. CDR3 length equals 16 residues. The sequenced material came from peripheral blood. This chain joins TRBV5-1 and TRBJ1-2; TRBD1 aligns across 10 bases. The source is a man aged 50 or older with active COVID-19. CDR3 in DNA: TGCGCCAGCAGCACCGCTGGACAGGGGGCTAACTATGGCTACACCTTC. Translation gives CASSTAGQGANYGYTF.